This T cell receptor beta chain was recorded in a study of blood T cell repertoires in COVID-19. Looking at the study overall: The United States, Italy and Spain were the sources of the acute and convalescent COVID-19 samples. PBMCs, B-cell-depleted T cells, or T cells were the source of the cDNA or gDNA that made up the material.

In the study's own analysis: Reference gene primers were amplified, and this amplification served to estimate nucleated cell counts. Here immunoSEQ multiplex PCR was the method, and the copy in TCRdb shows in-frame clones only, minus some. V and J calls plus clone size are reproduced from that table; the DNA served to infer D and trimming. Of over 100,000 clones in the sample, less than 85% were seen once. CDR1 is SGHAT and CDR2 is FQNNGV in the germline V gene. V lost 5 bases to trimming and J lost 2 bases; unmatched junction nucleotides: 4. The CDR3 is 15 amino acids. Material for sequencing was peripheral blood. The J gene is TRBJ2-2, the V gene TRBV11-2; 8 positions match TRBD2. This TCR came from a human donor in a cohort sampled during active or convalescent COVID-19. Here the CDR3 reads CASSRREGNTGELFF. The CDR3 coding sequence is TGTGCCAGCAGCCGCCGGGAGGGAAACACCGGGGAGCTGTTTTTT.